A single sample gave rise to the 2 T cell receptor beta chains below, sequenced in a study of human T cells and chemical hapten exposure. The time point is: patch test 1, 2 weeks after DPC sensitization. Treatment noted: therapeutic diphenylcyclopropenone sensitization with weekly scalp DPC. TCRdb used MiXCR to reprocess the RACE reads, holding one entry per CDR3 protein. The sample yields approximately 340,000 distinct CDR3 sequences, approximately 6.3% seen once. This specimen was whole blood, taken in connection with sensitization to the hapten diphenylcyclopropenone (DPC). The receptor set was obtained from a woman in her late teens or twenties with alopecia areata. Some clones in this sample may be carry-over from other donors' samples.

V gene TRBV9 combines with J gene TRBJ2-3, with a weak D call TRBD1 (6 bases). Germline lookup yields CDR1 SGDLS and CDR2 YYNGEE. Trimming pared 3 bases from V and 4 bases from J, leaving 12 bases between. This CDR3 has 14 residues. The CDR3 loop reads CASSARTVADTQYF. Written as DNA, the CDR3 is TGTGCCAGCAGCGCCCGGACAGTCGCAGATACGCAGTATTTT.

The J gene is TRBJ2-5, the V gene TRBV7-8; the match to TRBD1 covers 10 bases. The germline V gene has CDR1 SGHVS and CDR2 FQNEAQ. Germline trimming cut 1 base from V and 2 bases from J; bases unmatched to any gene: 4. The CDR3 spans 16 residues. As DNA, the CDR3 is TGTGCCAGCAGCTTAGAGAGGACAGGGGGGCAAGAGACCCAGTACTTC. Translating gives CASSLERTGGQETQYF.